The sequence of this TCR beta chain was determined in a study of blood T cell repertoires in COVID-19. The CDR3 consists of 14 residues. CDR1 is SEHNR, CDR2 FQNEAQ, per germline (reference sequence). Losses at the gene ends were 5 bases for V and 4 bases for J; bases not matched to a gene: 5. The assay was immunoSEQ multiplex PCR, and TCRdb's table has in-frame clones only and misses some. The table includes about 250,000 clones, approximately 84% detected once. Participant-reported clinical history was the basis for cohort assignment. Sequencing was carried out using PBMCs or T cells enriched from blood (not recorded which). The gene calls are TRBV7-9 and TRBJ1-5; TRBD1 matches 7 bases. This TCR was sampled from a man younger than 30 who had recovered from COVID-19. The DNA for the CDR3 is TGTGCCAGCAGCCAACAGGGGATTAATCAGCCCCAGCATTTT. Amino acid sequence: CASSQQGINQPQHF.